One T cell receptor (beta chain) is described in this entry. These data come from a study of shared clonotypes between healthy human individuals. The V and J ends lost 8 bases and 6 bases respectively, with 10 bases between them. The CDR3 is made up of 11 amino acids. Germline CDR1 is ENHRY and CDR2 is SYGVKD. The method was immunoSEQ multiplex PCR; TCRdb's version includes in-frame clones alone and lacks a portion of them. The repertoire includes approximately 2.3 million clones, approximately 93% of them detected once, and 0.35% to 0.5% sits in the top ten. The J gene is TRBJ1-2, the V gene TRBV10-3; weak D call: TRBD1 (5 bases). Sequencing used naive CD4+ T cells from PBMCs. Subset given: CD45RA+ positively selected. The receptor comes from a young man in good health. Some clones in this sample may be carry-over from other donors' samples. This chain's CDR3 is CAIGKGDGYTF. CDR3 nucleotide sequence: TGTGCCATCGGGAAAGGGGATGGCTACACCTTC.